The source of this TCR beta chain is a study of regulatory T cells in long-lasting Graves disease. Regarding the study as a whole: What was studied was peripheral blood only, and not thyroid tissue.

This clonotype appeared many times. Its antigen is unknown. Both iRepertoire HTBI primers and Arm-PCR of CDR3 regions were used to build the TCR beta libraries. TCRdb recomputed calls from the multiplex PCR reads with MiXCR, one row per CDR3 protein. Among hundreds of thousands of distinct CDR3 sequences, 15% to 20% were seen once, and the ten largest hold around 37%. Time point indicated: newly diagnosed GD, antithyroid drugs for less than 3 months. Generation of the TCR library employed RNA extracted from PBMCs. The clonotype comes from a female donor with Graves disease. The source material was peripheral blood mononuclear cells (PBMCs), sampled at new diagnosis, from a patient treated with antithyroid drugs.

As DNA, the CDR3 is TGTGCCAGCAGCTTAGCACTAGCCAATGAGCAGTTCTTC. It encodes CASSLALANEQFF. The genes are TRBV7-2 and TRBJ2-1; D is perhaps TRBD2 (6 bases). CDR1 and CDR2 from the germline V gene are SGHTA and FQGNSA. CDR3 length: 13 residues. V lost 0 bases, J lost 6 bases, and 6 bases lay in between.